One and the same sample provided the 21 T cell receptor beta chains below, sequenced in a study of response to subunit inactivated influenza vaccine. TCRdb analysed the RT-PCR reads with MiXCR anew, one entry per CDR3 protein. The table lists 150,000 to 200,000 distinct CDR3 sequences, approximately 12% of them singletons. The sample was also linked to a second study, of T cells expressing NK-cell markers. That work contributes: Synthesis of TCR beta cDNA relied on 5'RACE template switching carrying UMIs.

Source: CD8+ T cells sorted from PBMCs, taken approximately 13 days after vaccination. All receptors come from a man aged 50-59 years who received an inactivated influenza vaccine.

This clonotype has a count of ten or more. The CDR3 sequence: CSVELDRSYEQYF. As DNA, the CDR3 is TGCAGCGTTGAGTTGGACAGGTCCTACGAGCAGTACTTC. The rearrangement uses TRBV29-1 and TRBJ2-7; 7 nucleotides agree with TRBD1. The CDR3 is 13 amino acids. Losses at the gene ends were 3 bases for V and 1 base for J; bases not matched to a gene: 3. The germline V gene has CDR1 SQVTM and CDR2 ANQGSEA.

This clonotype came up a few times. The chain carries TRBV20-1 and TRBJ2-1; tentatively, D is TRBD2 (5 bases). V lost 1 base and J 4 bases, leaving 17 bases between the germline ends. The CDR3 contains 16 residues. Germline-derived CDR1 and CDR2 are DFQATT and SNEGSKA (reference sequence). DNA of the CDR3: TGCAGTGCTAGAGCAGCTTACGAGCGGAGATACAATGAGCAGTTCTTC. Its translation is CSARAAYERRYNEQFF.

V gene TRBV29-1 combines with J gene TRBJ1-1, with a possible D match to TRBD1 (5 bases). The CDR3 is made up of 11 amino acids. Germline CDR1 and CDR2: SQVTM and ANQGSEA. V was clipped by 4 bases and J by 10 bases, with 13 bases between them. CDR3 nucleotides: TGCAGCGTTGTTAGGGGCACAGGAGCTTTCTTT. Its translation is CSVVRGTGAFF.

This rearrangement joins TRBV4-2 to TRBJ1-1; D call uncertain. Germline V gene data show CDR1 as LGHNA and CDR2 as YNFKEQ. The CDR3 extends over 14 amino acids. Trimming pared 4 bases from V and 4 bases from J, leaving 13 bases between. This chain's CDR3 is CASSRKWEGTEAFF. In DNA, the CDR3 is TGTGCCAGCAGCCGTAAGTGGGAGGGCACTGAAGCTTTCTTT.

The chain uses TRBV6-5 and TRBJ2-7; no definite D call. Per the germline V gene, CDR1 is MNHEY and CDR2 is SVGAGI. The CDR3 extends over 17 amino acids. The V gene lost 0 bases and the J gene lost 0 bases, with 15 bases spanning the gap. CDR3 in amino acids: CASSYSNFGPTSYEQYF. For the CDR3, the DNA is TGTGCCAGCAGTTACTCTAACTTTGGACCCACCTCCTACGAGCAGTACTTC.

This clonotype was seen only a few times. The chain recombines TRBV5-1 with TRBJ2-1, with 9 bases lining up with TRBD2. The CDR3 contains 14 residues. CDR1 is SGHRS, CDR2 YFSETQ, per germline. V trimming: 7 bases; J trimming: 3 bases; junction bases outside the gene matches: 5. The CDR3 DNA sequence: TGCGCCAGCGCGCGGGAGGGCCTCTACAATGAGCAGTTCTTC. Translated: CASAREGLYNEQFF.

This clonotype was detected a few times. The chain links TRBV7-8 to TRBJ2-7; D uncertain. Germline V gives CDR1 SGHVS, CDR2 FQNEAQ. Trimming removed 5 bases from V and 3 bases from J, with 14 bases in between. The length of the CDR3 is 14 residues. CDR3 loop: CASSPDGSYYEQYF. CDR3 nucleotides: TGTGCCAGCAGCCCGGACGGCTCTTACTACGAGCAGTACTTC.

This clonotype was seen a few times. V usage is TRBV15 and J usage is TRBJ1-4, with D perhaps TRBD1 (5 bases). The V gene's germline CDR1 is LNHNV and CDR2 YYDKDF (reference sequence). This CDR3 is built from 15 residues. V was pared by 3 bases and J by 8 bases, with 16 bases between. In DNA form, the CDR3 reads TGTGCCACCAGCAGGGGGGATAGGCCATCGGAAAAACTGTTTTTT. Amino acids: CATSRGDRPSEKLFF.

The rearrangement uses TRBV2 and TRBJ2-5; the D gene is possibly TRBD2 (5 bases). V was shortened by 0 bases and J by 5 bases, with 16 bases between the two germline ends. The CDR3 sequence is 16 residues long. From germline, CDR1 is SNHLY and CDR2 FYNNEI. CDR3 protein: CASSEALRGMDETQYF. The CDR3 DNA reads TGTGCCAGCAGTGAAGCGCTTCGAGGGATGGATGAGACCCAGTACTTC.

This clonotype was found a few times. Written as DNA, the CDR3 is TGTGCCAGTAGTATAGAGGGCCGGGACAGGGAATATGAGCAGTTCTTC. Translation: CASSIEGRDREYEQFF. The rearrangement uses TRBV19 and TRBJ2-1; TRBD1 matches at 9 bases. The CDR3 consists of 16 residues. Germline CDR1 LNHDA, CDR2 SQIVND (reference sequence). J was trimmed by 8 bases and V by 0 bases; bases with no gene match: 8. The entire variable domain, with the rest obtained from reference TRBV19 and TRBJ2-1, is as follows: DGGITQSPKYLFRKEGQNVTLSCEQNLNHDAMYWYRQDPGQGLRLIYYSQIVNDFQKGDIAEGYSVSREKKESFPLTVTSAQKNPTAFYLCASSIEGRDREYEQFFGPGTRLTVL.

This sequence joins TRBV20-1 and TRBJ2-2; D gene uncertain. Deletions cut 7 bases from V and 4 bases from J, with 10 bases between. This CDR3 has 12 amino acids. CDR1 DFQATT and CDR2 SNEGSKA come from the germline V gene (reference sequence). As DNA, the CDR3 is TGCAGTGTTAGGCCGGGCACCGGGGAGCTGTTTTTT. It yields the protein CSVRPGTGELFF.

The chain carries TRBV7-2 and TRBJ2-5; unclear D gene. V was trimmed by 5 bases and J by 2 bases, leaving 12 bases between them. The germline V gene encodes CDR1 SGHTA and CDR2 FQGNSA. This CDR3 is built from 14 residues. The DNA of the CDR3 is TGTGCCAGCAGCCCCCCAATGGGGCAAGAGACCCAGTACTTC. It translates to CASSPPMGQETQYF.

CDR3: CASSQTGTGFYEQYF. Here the CDR3 DNA reads TGTGCCAGCAGCCAAACCGGGACAGGGTTTTACGAGCAGTACTTC. The genes are TRBV3-1 and TRBJ2-7; 9 bases fit TRBD1. Germline CDR1 reads LGHDT; CDR2 reads YNNKEL (reference sequence). The CDR3 has 15 residues. With 2 bases clipped from V and 4 bases from J, the junction kept 6 bases outside the gene matches.

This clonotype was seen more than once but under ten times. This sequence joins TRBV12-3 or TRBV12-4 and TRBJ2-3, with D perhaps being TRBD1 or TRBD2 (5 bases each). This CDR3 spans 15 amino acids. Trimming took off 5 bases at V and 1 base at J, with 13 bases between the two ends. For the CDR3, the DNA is TGTGCCAGCAGTGGGGGATCGAGTGGCACAGATACGCAGTATTTT. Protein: CASSGGSSGTDTQYF.

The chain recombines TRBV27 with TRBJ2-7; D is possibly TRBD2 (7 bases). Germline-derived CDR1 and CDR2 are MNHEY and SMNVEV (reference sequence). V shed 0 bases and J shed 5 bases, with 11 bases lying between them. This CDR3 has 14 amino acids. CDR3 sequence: CASSLSTGGNEQYF. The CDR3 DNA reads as TGTGCCAGCAGTTTATCCACGGGGGGCAACGAGCAGTACTTC.

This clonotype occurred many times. CDR3 protein: CASSLDYGNEQFF. In nucleotides, the CDR3 is TGTGCCAGCAGCTTAGATTACGGAAATGAGCAGTTCTTC. The V call is TRBV7-7, the J call TRBJ2-1; D not resolved. V lost 1 base and J 7 bases, leaving 8 bases between the germline ends. Germline lookup yields CDR1 SSHAT and CDR2 FNYEAQ (reference sequence). The CDR3 runs to 13 residues.

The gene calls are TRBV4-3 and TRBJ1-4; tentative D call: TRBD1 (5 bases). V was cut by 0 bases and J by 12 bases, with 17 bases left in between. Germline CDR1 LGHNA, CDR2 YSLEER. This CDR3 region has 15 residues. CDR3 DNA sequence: TGCGCCAGCAGCCAAGATGGGCAGGGTTGGGGTGAACTGTTTTTT. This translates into CASSQDGQGWGELFF.

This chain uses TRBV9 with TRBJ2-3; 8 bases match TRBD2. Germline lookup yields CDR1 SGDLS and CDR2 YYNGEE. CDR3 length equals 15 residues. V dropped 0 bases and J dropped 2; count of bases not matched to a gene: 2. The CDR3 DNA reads TGTGCCAGCAGCGTAGACGGGGGGGTCACAGATACGCAGTATTTT. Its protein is CASSVDGGVTDTQYF. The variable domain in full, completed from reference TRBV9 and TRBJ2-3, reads DSGVTQTPKHLITATGQRVTLRCSPRSGDLSVYWYQQSLDQGLQFLIQYYNGEERAKGNILERFSAQQFPDLHSELNLSSLELGDSALYFCASSVDGGVTDTQYFGPGTRLTVL.

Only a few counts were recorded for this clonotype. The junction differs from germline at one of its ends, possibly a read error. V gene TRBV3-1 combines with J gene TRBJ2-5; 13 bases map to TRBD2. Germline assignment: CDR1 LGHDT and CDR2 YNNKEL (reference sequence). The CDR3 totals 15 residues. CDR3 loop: CASRQLAGGSETQYF. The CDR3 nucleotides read TGTGCCAGCCGCCAACTAGCGGGAGGGAGTGAGACCCAGTACTTC.

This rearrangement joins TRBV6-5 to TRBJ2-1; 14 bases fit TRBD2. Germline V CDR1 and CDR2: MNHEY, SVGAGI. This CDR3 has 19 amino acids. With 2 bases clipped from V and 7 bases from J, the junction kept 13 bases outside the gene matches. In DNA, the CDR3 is TGTGCCAGCAGTTACGATCTCCTGACTAGCGGGAGGGAAGGGAATGAGCAGTTCTTC. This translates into CASSYDLLTSGREGNEQFF.

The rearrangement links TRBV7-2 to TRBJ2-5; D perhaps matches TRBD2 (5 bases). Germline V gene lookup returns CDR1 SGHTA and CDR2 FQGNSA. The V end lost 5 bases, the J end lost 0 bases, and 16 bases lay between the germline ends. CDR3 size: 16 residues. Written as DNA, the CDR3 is TGTGCCAGCAGCAAAACCAGGTCGAGGGACCAAGAGACCCAGTACTTC. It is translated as CASSKTRSRDQETQYF.